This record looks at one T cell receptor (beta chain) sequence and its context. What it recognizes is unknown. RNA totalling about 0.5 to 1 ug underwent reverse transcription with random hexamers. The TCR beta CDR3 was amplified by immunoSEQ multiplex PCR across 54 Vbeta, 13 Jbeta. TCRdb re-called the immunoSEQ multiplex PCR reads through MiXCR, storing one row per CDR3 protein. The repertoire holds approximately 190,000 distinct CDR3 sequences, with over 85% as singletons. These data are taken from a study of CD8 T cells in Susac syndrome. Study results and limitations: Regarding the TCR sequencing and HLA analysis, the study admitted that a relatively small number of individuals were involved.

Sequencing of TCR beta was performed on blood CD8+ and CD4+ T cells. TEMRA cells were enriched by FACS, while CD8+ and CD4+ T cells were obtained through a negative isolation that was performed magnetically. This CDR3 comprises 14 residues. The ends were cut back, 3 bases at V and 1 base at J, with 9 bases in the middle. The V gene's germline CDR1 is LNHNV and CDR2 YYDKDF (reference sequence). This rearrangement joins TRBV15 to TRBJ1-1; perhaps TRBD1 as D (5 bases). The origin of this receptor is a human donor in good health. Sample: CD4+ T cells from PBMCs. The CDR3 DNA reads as TGTGCCACCAGCAGTTGGGGGGGGAACACTGAAGCTTTCTTT. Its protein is CATSSWGGNTEAFF.